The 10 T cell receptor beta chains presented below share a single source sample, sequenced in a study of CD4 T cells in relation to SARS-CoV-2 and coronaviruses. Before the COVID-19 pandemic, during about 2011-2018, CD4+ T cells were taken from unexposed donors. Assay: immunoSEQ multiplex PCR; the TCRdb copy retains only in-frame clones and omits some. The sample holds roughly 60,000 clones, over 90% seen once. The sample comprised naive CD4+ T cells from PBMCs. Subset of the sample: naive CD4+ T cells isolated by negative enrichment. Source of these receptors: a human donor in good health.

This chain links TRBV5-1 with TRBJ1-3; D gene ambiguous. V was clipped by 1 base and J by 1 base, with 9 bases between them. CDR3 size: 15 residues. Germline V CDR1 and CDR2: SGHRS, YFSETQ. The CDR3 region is CASSLPVLSGNTIYF. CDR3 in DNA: TGCGCCAGCAGCTTGCCGGTTCTTTCTGGAAACACCATATATTTT.

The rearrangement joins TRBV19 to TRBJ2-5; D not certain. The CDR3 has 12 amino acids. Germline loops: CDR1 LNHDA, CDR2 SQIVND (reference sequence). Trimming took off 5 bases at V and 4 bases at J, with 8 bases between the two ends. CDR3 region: CASSASRETQYF. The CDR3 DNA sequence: TGTGCCAGTAGTGCCTCCCGAGAGACCCAGTACTTC. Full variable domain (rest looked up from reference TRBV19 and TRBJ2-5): DGGITQSPKYLFRKEGQNVTLSCEQNLNHDAMYWYRQDPGQGLRLIYYSQIVNDFQKGDIAEGYSVSREKKESFPLTVTSAQKNPTAFYLCASSASRETQYFGPGTRLLVL.

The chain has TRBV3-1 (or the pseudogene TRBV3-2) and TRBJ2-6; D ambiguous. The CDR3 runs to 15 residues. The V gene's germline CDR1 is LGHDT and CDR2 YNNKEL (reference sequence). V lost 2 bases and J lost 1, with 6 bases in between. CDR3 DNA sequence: TGTGCCAGCAGCCAATTGGGGTCTGGGGCCAACGTCCTGACTTTC. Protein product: CASSQLGSGANVLTF.

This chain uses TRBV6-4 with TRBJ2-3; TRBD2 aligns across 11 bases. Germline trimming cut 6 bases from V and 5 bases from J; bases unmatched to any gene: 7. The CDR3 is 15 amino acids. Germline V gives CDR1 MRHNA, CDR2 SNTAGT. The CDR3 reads CASRVTSGSIDTQYF. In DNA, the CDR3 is TGTGCCAGCAGGGTAACTAGCGGGAGTATAGATACGCAGTATTTT.

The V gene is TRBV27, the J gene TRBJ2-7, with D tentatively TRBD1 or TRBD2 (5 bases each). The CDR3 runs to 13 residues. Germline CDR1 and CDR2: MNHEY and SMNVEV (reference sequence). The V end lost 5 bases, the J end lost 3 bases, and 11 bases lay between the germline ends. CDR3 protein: CASSPWDGYEQYF. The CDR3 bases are TGTGCCAGCAGTCCCTGGGACGGCTACGAGCAGTACTTC.

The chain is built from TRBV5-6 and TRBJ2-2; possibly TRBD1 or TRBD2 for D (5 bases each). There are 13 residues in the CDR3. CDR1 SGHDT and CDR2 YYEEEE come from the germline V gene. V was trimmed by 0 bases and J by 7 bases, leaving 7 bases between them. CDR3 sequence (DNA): TGTGCCAGCAGCTTGGGGGGGTACGGGGAGCTGTTTTTT. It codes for CASSLGGYGELFF.

The CDR3 DNA follows: TGTGCCACCATGGGGAGGGGGACCAGCACCTACGAGCAGTACTTC. It yields the protein CATMGRGTSTYEQYF. V gene TRBV5-4 combines with J gene TRBJ2-7, with D perhaps matching TRBD2 (7 bases). Germline-derived CDR1 and CDR2 are SGHNT and YYREEE (reference sequence). V was shortened by 9 bases and J by 2 bases, with 21 bases between the two germline ends. This CDR3 contains 15 residues.

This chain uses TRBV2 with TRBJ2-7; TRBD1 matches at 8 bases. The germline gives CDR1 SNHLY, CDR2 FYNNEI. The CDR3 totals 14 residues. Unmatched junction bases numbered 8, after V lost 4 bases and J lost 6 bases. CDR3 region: CASSGARGHGEQYF. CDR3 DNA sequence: TGTGCCAGCAGTGGGGCCAGGGGGCATGGCGAGCAGTACTTC.

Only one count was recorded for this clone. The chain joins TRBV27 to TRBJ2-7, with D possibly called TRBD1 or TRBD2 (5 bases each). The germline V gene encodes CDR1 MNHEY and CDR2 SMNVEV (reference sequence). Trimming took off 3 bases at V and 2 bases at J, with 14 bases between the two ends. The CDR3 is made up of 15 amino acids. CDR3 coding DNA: TGTGCCAGCAGTTTGAGGGACCACGGGACCTACGAGCAGTACTTC. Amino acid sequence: CASSLRDHGTYEQYF.

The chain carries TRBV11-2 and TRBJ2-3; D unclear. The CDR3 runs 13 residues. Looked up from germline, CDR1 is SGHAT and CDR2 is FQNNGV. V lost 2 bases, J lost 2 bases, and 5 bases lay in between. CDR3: CASSLSTTDTQYF. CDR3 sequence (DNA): TGTGCCAGCAGCTTAAGCACCACAGATACGCAGTATTTT.